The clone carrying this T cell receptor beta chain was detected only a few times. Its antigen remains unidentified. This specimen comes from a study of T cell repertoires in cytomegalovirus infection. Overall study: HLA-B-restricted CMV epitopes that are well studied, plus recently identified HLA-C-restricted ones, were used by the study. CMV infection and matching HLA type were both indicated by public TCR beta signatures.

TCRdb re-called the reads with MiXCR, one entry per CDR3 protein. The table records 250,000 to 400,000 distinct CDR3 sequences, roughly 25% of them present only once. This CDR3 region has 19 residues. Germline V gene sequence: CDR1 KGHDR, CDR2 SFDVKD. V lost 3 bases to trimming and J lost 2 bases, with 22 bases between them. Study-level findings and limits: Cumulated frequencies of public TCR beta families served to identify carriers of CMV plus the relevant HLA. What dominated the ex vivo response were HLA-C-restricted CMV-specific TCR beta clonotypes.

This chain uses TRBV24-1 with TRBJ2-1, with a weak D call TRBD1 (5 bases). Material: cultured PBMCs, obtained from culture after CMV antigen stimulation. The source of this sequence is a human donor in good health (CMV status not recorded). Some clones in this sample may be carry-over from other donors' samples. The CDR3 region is CATSDRTRNPNPAYNEQFF. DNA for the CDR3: TGTGCCACCAGTGATAGGACAAGAAACCCAAACCCAGCCTACAATGAGCAGTTCTTC.